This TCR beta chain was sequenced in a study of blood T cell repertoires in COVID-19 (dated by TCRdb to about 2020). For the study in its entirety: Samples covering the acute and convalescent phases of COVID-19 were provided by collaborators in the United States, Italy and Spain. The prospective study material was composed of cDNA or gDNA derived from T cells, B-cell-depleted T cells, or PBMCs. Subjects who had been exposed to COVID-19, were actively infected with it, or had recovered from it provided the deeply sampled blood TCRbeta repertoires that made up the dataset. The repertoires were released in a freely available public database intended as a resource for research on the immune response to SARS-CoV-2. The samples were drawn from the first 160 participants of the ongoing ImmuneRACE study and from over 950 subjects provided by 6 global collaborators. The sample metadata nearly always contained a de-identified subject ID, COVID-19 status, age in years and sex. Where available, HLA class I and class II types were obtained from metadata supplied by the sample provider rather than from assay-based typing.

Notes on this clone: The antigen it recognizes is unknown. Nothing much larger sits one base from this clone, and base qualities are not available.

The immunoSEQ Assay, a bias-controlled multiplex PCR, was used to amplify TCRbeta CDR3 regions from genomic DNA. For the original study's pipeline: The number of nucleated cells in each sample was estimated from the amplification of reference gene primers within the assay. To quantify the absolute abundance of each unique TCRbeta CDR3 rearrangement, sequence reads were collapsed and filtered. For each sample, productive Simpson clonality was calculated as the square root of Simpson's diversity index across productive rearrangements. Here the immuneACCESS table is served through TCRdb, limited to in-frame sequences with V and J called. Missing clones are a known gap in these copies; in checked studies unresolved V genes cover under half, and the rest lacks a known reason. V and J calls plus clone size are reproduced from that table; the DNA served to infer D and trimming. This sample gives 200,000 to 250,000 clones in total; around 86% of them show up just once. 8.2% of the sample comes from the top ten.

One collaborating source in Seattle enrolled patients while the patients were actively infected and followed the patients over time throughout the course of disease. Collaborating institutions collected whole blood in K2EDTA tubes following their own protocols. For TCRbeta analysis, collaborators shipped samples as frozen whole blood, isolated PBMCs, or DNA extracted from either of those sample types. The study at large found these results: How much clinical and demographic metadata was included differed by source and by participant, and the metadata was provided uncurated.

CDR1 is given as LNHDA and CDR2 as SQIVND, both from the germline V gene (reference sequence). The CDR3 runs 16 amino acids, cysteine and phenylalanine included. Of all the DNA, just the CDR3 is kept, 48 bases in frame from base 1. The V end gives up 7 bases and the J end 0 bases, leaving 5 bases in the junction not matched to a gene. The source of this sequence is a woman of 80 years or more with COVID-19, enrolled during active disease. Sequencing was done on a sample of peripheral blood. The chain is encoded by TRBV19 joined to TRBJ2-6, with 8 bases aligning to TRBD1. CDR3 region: CASTGGSDSGANVLTF. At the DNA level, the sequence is TGTGCCAGTACAGGGGGCAGCGACTCTGGGGCCAACGTCCTGACTTTC.